This T cell receptor beta chain was recovered during a study of response to subunit inactivated influenza vaccine (dated by TCRdb to 2016 to 2018). Context from the whole study: Deep quantitative T cell receptor repertoire profiling was used in the study to track responses to a trivalent subunit inactivated influenza vaccine. Broad study findings and their caveats: It was suggested by the authors that each seasonal influenza vaccination may recruit only a limited number of new T cells.

At the junction V is shortened by 0 bases and J by 0 bases, with 10 bases in between. Including cysteine and phenylalanine, the CDR3 has 16 amino acids. This entry keeps only the CDR3 DNA: 48 bases, framed from base 1. This clonotype was seen more than once but under ten times. Its antigen remains unidentified. No per-base quality is available; no much larger clone lies one base away. The library was generated by RT-PCR. The run used an Illumina HiSeq 2500. Through fastp at Q25 and MiXCR, TCRdb rebuilt clones from the public reads, retaining in-frame beta chains. Records with the same CDR3 protein are collapsed into one entry carrying the most frequent genes and DNA. The sample table holds under 750,000 distinct CDR3 sequences, of which 12% were seen once. The ten largest clones represent roughly a tenth of the sample.

The material was PBMCs from blood, obtained on the day of vaccination. The V and J genes are TRBV12-3 or TRBV12-4 and TRBJ2-3; the D gene cannot be named for sure. The clonotype originates from a man aged 50 to 60 who received an inactivated influenza vaccine. Donor details come from another sample of the same person, matched by shared clones. The CDR3 corresponds to CASSLARVPSTDTQYF. The DNA reads as follows: TGTGCCAGCAGTTTAGCCCGGGTGCCTAGCACAGATACGCAGTATTTT.